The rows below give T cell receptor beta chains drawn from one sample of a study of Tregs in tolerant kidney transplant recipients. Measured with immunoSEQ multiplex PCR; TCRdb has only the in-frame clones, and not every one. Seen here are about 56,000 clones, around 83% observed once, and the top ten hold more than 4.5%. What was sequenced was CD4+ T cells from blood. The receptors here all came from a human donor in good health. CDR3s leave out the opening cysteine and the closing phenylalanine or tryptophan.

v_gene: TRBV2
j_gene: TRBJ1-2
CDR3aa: ASSDPDSPGYT

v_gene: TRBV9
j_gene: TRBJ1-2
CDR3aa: ASRGDIGYT

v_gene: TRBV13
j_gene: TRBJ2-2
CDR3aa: ASSMNQRLAEQRGELF

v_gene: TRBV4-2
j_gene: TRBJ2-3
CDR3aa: ASSQDAAGAQFTDTQY

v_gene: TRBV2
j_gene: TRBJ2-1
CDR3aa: ASSGGASRSYNEQF

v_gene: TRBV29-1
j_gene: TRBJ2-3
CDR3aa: SVEGWWGTTDTQY

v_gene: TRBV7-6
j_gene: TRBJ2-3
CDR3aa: ASSQSTGIGTDTQY

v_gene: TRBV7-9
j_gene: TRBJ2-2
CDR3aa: ASSPWTGVAGELF

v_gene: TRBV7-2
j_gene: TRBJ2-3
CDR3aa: ASSLTASGGVSQY

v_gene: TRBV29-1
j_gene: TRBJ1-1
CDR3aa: SVVGRGVGTEAF

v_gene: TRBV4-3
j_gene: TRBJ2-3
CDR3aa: ASSQKGTGTDTQY

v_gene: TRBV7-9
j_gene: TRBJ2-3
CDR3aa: ASSLAGARDTQY

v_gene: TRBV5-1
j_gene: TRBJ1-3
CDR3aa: ASSPTSAGNTIY

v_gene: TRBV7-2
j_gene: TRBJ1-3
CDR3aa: ASSPSAGNTIY

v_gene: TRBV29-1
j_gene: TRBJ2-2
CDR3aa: SVGAMGGELF

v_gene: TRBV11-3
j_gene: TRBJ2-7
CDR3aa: ASSGGRWTYEQY

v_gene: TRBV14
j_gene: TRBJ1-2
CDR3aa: ASSQDRAARGYT

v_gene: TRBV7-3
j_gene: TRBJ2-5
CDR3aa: ASSLNPSGRSSPRETQY

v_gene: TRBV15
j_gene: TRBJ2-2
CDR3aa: ATSRKLGQGGTGELF

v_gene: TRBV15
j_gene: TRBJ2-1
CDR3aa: ATSRAARRRLGQF

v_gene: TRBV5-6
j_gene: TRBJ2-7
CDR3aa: ASSLILGPSAAYYEQY

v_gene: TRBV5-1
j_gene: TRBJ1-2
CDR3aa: ASSFSPGQTNYGYT

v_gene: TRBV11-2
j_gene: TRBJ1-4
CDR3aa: ASSFSTDEKLF

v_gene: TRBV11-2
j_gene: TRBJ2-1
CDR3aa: ASSLLGGGAF

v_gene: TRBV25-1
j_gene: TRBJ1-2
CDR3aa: ASSEGLRIGGYT

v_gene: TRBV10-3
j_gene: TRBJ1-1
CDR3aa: AISLREMGTEAF

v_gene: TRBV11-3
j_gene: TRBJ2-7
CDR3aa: ASSLGRGLAGGPGEQY

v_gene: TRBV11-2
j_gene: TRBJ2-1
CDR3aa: ASSLVGAYNEQF

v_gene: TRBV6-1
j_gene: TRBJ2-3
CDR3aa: ASSEDASPADTQY

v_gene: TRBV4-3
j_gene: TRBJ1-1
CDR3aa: ASSHRGGATEAF

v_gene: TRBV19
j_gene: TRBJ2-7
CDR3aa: ASSIEVQGGYEQY

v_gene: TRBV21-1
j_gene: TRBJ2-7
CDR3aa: ASSLGRGSPYEQY

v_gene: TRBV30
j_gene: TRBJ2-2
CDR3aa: AWSLGLGGELF

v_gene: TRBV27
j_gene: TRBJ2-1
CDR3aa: ASSLSAGYEQF

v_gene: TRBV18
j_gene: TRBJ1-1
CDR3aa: ASSPRQPTMNTEAF